Following are 5 T cell receptor beta chains from one sample sequenced in a study of T cells in Graves' hyperthyroidism and ophthalmopathy. Amplification yielded TCR beta CDR3 regions, with RNA transcripts as the source. An initial round of RT-PCR targeting the TCR CDR3 relied on the HTBI primer set. One entry per CDR3 protein results from TCRdb running MiXCR on the multiplex PCR reads. The sample yields roughly 500,000 distinct CDR3 sequences, approximately 44% seen once. Sequenced input: peripheral blood or thyroid tissue (not recorded which). The receptors derive from an adult woman with Graves' disease, either hyperthyroidism or ophthalmopathy (not recorded which).

This sequence joins TRBV7-2 and TRBJ2-3; 13 bases agree with TRBD2. V gave up 5 bases and J gave up 3 bases; unmatched junction bases: 5. CDR1 SGHTA and CDR2 FQGNSA come from the germline V gene. This CDR3 has 16 residues. The CDR3: CASSTRTSGSTDTQYF. The CDR3 nucleotides read TGTGCCAGCAGCACTAGGACTAGCGGGAGTACAGATACGCAGTATTTT.

The rearrangement links TRBV2 to TRBJ1-2, with D possibly being TRBD1 (5 bases). V lost 7 bases and J 2 bases, leaving 11 bases between the germline ends. CDR1 is SNHLY, CDR2 FYNNEI, per germline. The CDR3 extends over 13 amino acids. The CDR3 loop reads CASKRAGNYGYTF. Written as DNA, the CDR3 is TGTGCCAGCAAGCGTGCAGGGAACTATGGCTACACCTTC. Supplemented by reference TRBV2 and TRBJ1-2, the full variable domain reads EPEVTQTPSHQVTQMGQEVILRCVPISNHLYFYWYRQILGQKVEFLVSFYNNEISEKSEIFDDQFSVERPDGSNFTLKIRSTKLEDSAMYFCASKRAGNYGYTFGSGTRLTVV.

In this sample, this clonotype turned up once. The chain is built from TRBV5-1 and TRBJ1-5; D call uncertain. Trimming removed 4 bases at V and 11 bases at J, with 22 bases between. The CDR3 totals 15 residues. Looked up from germline, CDR1 is SGHRS and CDR2 is YFSETQ. DNA for the CDR3: TGCGCCAGCAGCCCGACTAGCGGCAATCAAGAGACCCAGCATTTT. It yields the protein CASSPTSGNQETQHF.

This clonotype has ten or more counts. The chain combines TRBV7-2 with TRBJ2-7; TRBD1 is a possible D gene (6 bases). Between the trimmed V and J ends, which lost 4 bases and 3 bases, there was a span of 13 bases. This CDR3 is 14 amino acids long. The germline V gene encodes CDR1 SGHTA and CDR2 FQGNSA. The chain's CDR3 is CASSSQGYLYEQYF. The CDR3 DNA follows: TGTGCCAGCAGCTCGCAGGGGTACCTCTACGAGCAGTACTTC.

As for this clonotype: A read error may explain this, as a much larger clone is one base away. The rearrangement joins TRBV12-3 or TRBV12-4 to TRBJ2-2; D ambiguous. The CDR3 covers 16 residues. V was clipped by 3 bases and J by 3 bases, with 14 bases between them. The CDR3 here is CASSLRSGWDTGELFF. DNA of the CDR3: TGTGCCAGCAGTTTGAGGTCGGGTTGGGACACCGGGGAGCTGTTTTTT.